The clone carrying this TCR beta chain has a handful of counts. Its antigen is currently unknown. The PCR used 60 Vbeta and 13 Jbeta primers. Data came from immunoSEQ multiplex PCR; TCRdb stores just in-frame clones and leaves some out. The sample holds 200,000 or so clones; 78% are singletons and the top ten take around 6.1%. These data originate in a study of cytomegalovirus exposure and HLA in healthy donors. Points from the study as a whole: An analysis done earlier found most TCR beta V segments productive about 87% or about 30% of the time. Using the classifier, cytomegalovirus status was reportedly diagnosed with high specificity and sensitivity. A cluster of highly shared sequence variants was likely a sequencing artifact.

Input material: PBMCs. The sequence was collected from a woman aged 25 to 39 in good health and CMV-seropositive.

For the CDR3, the DNA is TGTGCCAGCAGTGTGGTAGCGGGTTTCAACAATGAGCAGTTCTTC. Translated: CASSVVAGFNNEQFF. The chain joins TRBV6-1 to TRBJ2-1; 7 bases agree with TRBD2. The CDR3 runs to 15 residues. With 4 bases clipped from V and 5 bases from J, the junction kept 8 bases outside the gene matches. Germline V gene sequence: CDR1 MNHNS, CDR2 SASEGT.